The rows below give T cell receptor beta chains drawn from one sample of a study of cytomegalovirus exposure and HLA in healthy donors. Data came from immunoSEQ multiplex PCR; TCRdb stores just in-frame clones and leaves some out. Found here are some 80,000 clones; the top ten clones hold approximately 15%. Material for sequencing was PBMCs. These receptor sequences come from a man in his forties or fifties in good health and CMV-seropositive. CDR3s include the opening cysteine and the closing phenylalanine or tryptophan. D genes are given only for firm matches.

V gene	J gene	D gene	CDR3 protein	CDR3 DNA
TRBV5-4	TRBJ1-2	TRBD1	CASSRQGVDYGYTF	TGTGCCAGCAGCCGACAGGGGGTCGACTATGGCTACACCTTC
TRBV5-4	TRBJ2-6	-	CASSPRDGGSGANVLTF	TGTGCCAGCAGCCCCCGGGACGGGGGCTCTGGGGCCAACGTCCTGACTTTC
TRBV11-2	TRBJ2-3	-	CASSLVGYGAQYF	TGTGCCAGCAGCTTAGTGGGATACGGGGCGCAGTATTTT
TRBV5-1	TRBJ2-2	-	CASSLAGTGELFF	TGCGCCAGCAGCTTGGCCGGGACCGGGGAGCTGTTTTTT
TRBV6-1	TRBJ2-2	-	CAVGGIELFF	TGTGCCGTGGGGGGTATAGAGCTGTTTTTT
TRBV11-2	TRBJ2-7	TRBD2	CASSLQRGSYEQYF	TGTGCCAGCAGCTTACAGCGGGGGTCCTACGAGCAGTACTTC
TRBV15	TRBJ2-1	-	CATSKTLNEQFF	TGTGCCACCAGCAAAACTCTCAATGAGCAGTTCTTC
TRBV15	TRBJ1-2	-	CATSRDKTESYGYTF	TGTGCCACCAGCAGAGATAAGACAGAATCATATGGCTACACCTTC
TRBV6-5	TRBJ1-2	TRBD1	CASSSGTGVYGYTF	TGTGCCAGCAGTTCCGGGACAGGGGTCTATGGCTACACCTTC
TRBV19	TRBJ1-1	TRBD1	CASSPGQGSGEAFF	TGTGCCAGTAGTCCGGGACAGGGATCCGGTGAAGCTTTCTTT
TRBV6-1	TRBJ1-1	TRBD1	CASTRQGASDTEAFF	TGTGCCAGCACCCGACAGGGGGCGTCGGACACTGAAGCTTTCTTT
TRBV10-1	TRBJ1-5	-	CATSVDQPQHF	TGCGCCACCTCTGTTGATCAGCCCCAGCATTTT
TRBV19	TRBJ1-1	-	CASSIALEDTEAFF	TGTGCCAGTAGTATAGCCTTAGAGGACACTGAAGCTTTCTTT
TRBV6-6	TRBJ2-7	-	CASSQGDTSYEQYF	TGTGCCAGCAGTCAGGGTGACACCTCCTACGAGCAGTACTTC
TRBV18	TRBJ1-6	TRBD1	CASSPRQGSDSPLHF	TGTGCCAGCTCACCTCGACAGGGAAGCGATTCACCCCTCCACTTT
TRBV30	TRBJ2-2	-	CAWRKPGGWDTGELFF	TGTGCCTGGAGAAAGCCCGGGGGTTGGGACACCGGGGAGCTGTTTTTT
TRBV9	TRBJ2-3	TRBD1	CASGGQGHTDTQYF	TGTGCCAGCGGGGGACAGGGCCACACAGATACGCAGTATTTT
TRBV27	TRBJ1-2	TRBD1	CASSPATGDGGYTF	TGTGCCAGCAGTCCGGCGACAGGGGACGGCGGCTACACCTTC
TRBV6-1	TRBJ1-2	TRBD1	CASSESMGQGANYGYTF	TGTGCCAGCAGTGAATCCATGGGACAGGGGGCGAACTATGGCTACACCTTC
TRBV28	TRBJ1-3	-	CASGEYLSSGNTIYF	TGTGCGAGCGGGGAGTACCTCAGCTCTGGAAACACCATATATTTT
TRBV9	TRBJ1-2	TRBD1	CASSPLKGQGLPNYGYTF	TGTGCCAGCAGCCCTCTAAAGGGACAGGGCCTCCCTAACTATGGCTACACCTTC
TRBV11-2	TRBJ2-7	-	CASSLAQGNYEQYF	TGTGCCAGCAGCTTAGCACAGGGTAACTACGAGCAGTACTTC
TRBV6-1	TRBJ1-1	-	CASSARERGGTEAFF	TGTGCCAGCAGTGCCCGTGAGAGGGGGGGTACTGAAGCTTTCTTT
TRBV9	TRBJ2-7	TRBD1	CASSEGDYRGATYEQYF	TGTGCCAGCAGCGAGGGGGATTACAGGGGGGCTACCTACGAGCAGTACTTC
TRBV6-1	TRBJ2-6	TRBD1	CASSEGTGGANVLTF	TGTGCCAGCAGTGAAGGGACAGGTGGGGCCAACGTCCTGACTTTC
TRBV2	TRBJ1-5	-	CASSPFGRYSNQPQHF	TGTGCCAGCAGTCCTTTCGGTAGATATAGCAATCAGCCCCAGCATTTT
TRBV7-2	TRBJ2-3	-	CASSFKQVTDTQYF	TGTGCCAGCAGCTTTAAACAGGTCACAGATACGCAGTATTTT
TRBV7-6	TRBJ2-7	-	CASSLTGQSYEQYF	TGTGCCAGCAGCTTAACAGGACAGTCCTACGAGCAGTACTTC
TRBV28	TRBJ1-2	-	CASSLLGDRTYGYTF	TGTGCCAGCAGTTTACTCGGGGATAGGACCTATGGCTACACCTTC
TRBV2	TRBJ1-2	-	CASSERGNGYTF	TGTGCCAGCAGTGAAAGGGGGAATGGCTACACCTTC
TRBV4-1	TRBJ1-4	-	CASSRPDGDRLKLFF	TGCGCCAGCAGCCGCCCGGACGGCGACAGGCTGAAACTGTTTTTT
TRBV6-1	TRBJ2-5	TRBD1	CASSEMLTGEETQYF	TGTGCCAGCAGTGAAATGTTGACAGGGGAAGAGACCCAGTACTTC
TRBV6-6	TRBJ2-7	TRBD1	CASSYTGQGNEQYF	TGTGCCAGCAGTTACACCGGACAGGGAAACGAGCAGTACTTC
TRBV19	TRBJ1-6	TRBD1	CASSVDSGGESPLHF	TGTGCCAGTAGTGTTGACTCAGGGGGCGAATCACCCCTCCACTTT
TRBV9	TRBJ2-1	-	CASSGEFNHNEQFF	TGTGCCAGCAGCGGGGAGTTCAACCACAATGAGCAGTTCTTC
TRBV7-2	TRBJ1-2	-	CASSLGEGLGDGYTF	TGTGCCAGCAGCTTAGGAGAGGGTTTAGGCGATGGCTACACCTTC
TRBV21-1	TRBJ2-5	-	CASSKGSSGSQETQYF	TGTGCCAGCAGCAAAGGAAGTAGCGGGAGCCAAGAGACCCAGTACTTC